The rows below give T cell receptor beta chains drawn from one sample of a study of blood T cells in healthy people across ages. TCRdb analysed the 5' RACE reads with MiXCR anew, one entry per CDR3 protein. The table has 650,000 to 1,000,000 distinct CDR3 sequences, 35% to 40% seen once. Sequencing was done on a sample of blood. Receptors originate from a man between 18 and 35 years old in good health. Both conserved end residues are part of each CDR3. Fields, in order: clone size, D gene, J gene, V gene, CDR3 protein, CDR3 DNA. D genes are given only for firm matches. The listing skips clone size in some rows; elsewhere it reads once, few, many or a size class.

>NA|NA|TRBJ1-1|TRBV12-3/TRBV12-4
CASRDGNTEAFF
TGTGCCAGCCGGGACGGGAACACTGAAGCTTTCTTT
>NA|NA|TRBJ1-2|TRBV4-3
CASSQEGTTDYGYTF
TGCGCCAGCAGCCAAGAGGGCACAACCGACTATGGCTACACCTTC
>NA|TRBD2|TRBJ2-5|TRBV11-2
CASSLLASGREETQYF
TGTGCCAGCAGCTTACTAGCTAGCGGGAGGGAAGAGACCCAGTACTTC
>NA|TRBD1|TRBJ1-4|TRBV20-1
CSASLTGGTTEKLFF
TGCAGTGCCTCCCTAACAGGGGGCACTACCGAAAAACTGTTTTTT
>NA|NA|TRBJ1-1|TRBV20-1
CSARIRDTEAFF
TGCAGTGCTAGAATCCGGGACACTGAAGCTTTCTTT
>few|TRBD1|TRBJ2-2|TRBV7-2
CASSFGFPGGAGELFF
TGTGCCAGCAGCTTTGGATTCCCAGGGGGTGCCGGGGAGCTGTTTTTT
>few|TRBD1|TRBJ2-3|TRBV9
CASSRDRGKAQYF
TGTGCCAGCAGCAGGGACAGGGGGAAGGCGCAGTATTTT
>NA|TRBD2|TRBJ2-3|TRBV9
CASSAHSGIGTDTQYF
TGTGCCAGCAGCGCCCATAGCGGGATTGGCACAGATACGCAGTATTTT
>NA|TRBD1|TRBJ1-6|TRBV7-9
CASRPKQGMDSPLHF
TGTGCCAGCAGGCCGAAACAGGGGATGGATTCACCCCTCCACTTT
>once|TRBD2|TRBJ2-5|TRBV20-1
CSPDGGGGGQETQYF
TGCAGTCCGGACGGCGGTGGGGGGGGTCAAGAGACCCAGTACTTC
>NA|TRBD2|TRBJ2-3|TRBV7-2
CASTSGGADTQYF
TGTGCCAGCACTTCCGGGGGGGCAGATACGCAGTATTTT
>NA|TRBD1|TRBJ1-1|TRBV20-1
CSATQGALGTEAFF
TGCAGTGCGACCCAGGGGGCCTTGGGCACTGAAGCTTTCTTT
>NA|NA|TRBJ1-4|TRBV20-1
CSASGRQGYEKLFF
TGCAGTGCTAGCGGGCGGCAGGGATATGAAAAACTGTTTTTT
>NA|TRBD1|TRBJ2-1|TRBV6-1
CASSDTGTGHANEQFF
TGTGCCAGCAGCGATACCGGGACAGGGCACGCCAATGAGCAGTTCTTC